The clone carrying this T cell receptor beta chain was picked up one time. The data are from a study of cytomegalovirus exposure and HLA in healthy donors. The CDR3 is made up of 16 amino acids. The germline CDR1 and CDR2 sequences are MNHNS and SASEGT. With V trimmed by 2 bases and J by 5 bases, 9 bases remained unmatched. A multiplex PCR was run with 60 Vbeta primers and 13 Jbeta primers. Only in-frame clones appear in the TCRdb table, and some are missing; sequencing was by immunoSEQ multiplex PCR. The sample has 100,000 to 150,000 clones, more than 15% seen once. What was sequenced was PBMCs. This chain joins TRBV6-1 and TRBJ2-5, with TRBD2 matching 9 bases. This TCR was sampled from a female donor in good health and CMV-seropositive. The CDR3 is CASSERGRGGAETQYF. As DNA, the CDR3 is TGTGCCAGCAGTGAAAGGGGGCGGGGGGGCGCGGAGACCCAGTACTTC.